These T cell receptor beta chains were read from a single sample in a study of metastatic and nonmetastatic thyroid tumors. With MiXCR, TCRdb called clones anew from the PCR reads. The sample has a few thousand clones; 22% are singletons. Sequenced sample: tumor tissue. Source of these receptors: a male donor with papillary thyroid cancer or a benign thyroid nodule (not recorded which). Some clones in this sample may be carry-over from other donors' samples. Each CDR3 is given with its conserved first and last residue. Fields, in order: V gene, CDR3 length, clone size, D gene, J gene, CDR3 DNA, CDR3 protein. The D gene is left open where the match is weak. Where a row states a size, it is once, few, many or the class of an expanded clone; other rows omit it.

v_gene: TRBV6-1
len: 12
abundance: few
d_gene: NA
j_gene: TRBJ1-1
CDR3nt: TGTGTCAGCAGGAGGTCGGACACTGAAGCTTTCTTT
CDR3aa: CVSRRSDTEAFF

v_gene: TRBV6-6
len: 16
abundance: NA
d_gene: NA
j_gene: TRBJ1-2
CDR3nt: TGTGCCAGCAGTTACCCCATTGGGACCCCGGAGCGTGGCTACACCTTC
CDR3aa: CASSYPIGTPERGYTF

v_gene: TRBV7-8
len: 15
abundance: medium-sized
d_gene: TRBD2
j_gene: TRBJ2-7
CDR3nt: TGTGCCAGCAGCGGGTGGGGAGCGGGACTCAACGAGCAGTACTTC
CDR3aa: CASSGWGAGLNEQYF

v_gene: TRBV4-1
len: 16
abundance: NA
d_gene: NA
j_gene: TRBJ2-1
CDR3nt: TGCGCCAGCAGCCAACTAGGGACACGGTCCTACAATGAGCAGTTCTTC
CDR3aa: CASSQLGTRSYNEQFF

v_gene: TRBV6-5
len: 16
abundance: few
d_gene: TRBD1
j_gene: TRBJ2-5
CDR3nt: TGTGCCAGCAGTTACTCGGGACAGGGGTTTTCAGAGACCCAGTACTTC
CDR3aa: CASSYSGQGFSETQYF

v_gene: TRBV19
len: 18
abundance: many
d_gene: TRBD2
j_gene: TRBJ2-2
CDR3nt: TGTGCCAGTAGTATTTGGGGAGGGGCAGGACAAAACACCGGGGAGCTGTTTTTT
CDR3aa: CASSIWGGAGQNTGELFF

v_gene: TRBV20-1
len: 14
abundance: NA
d_gene: TRBD1
j_gene: TRBJ2-1
CDR3nt: TGCAGTGCGCGGGACAGGGGGCTTTTGAATGAGCAGTTCTTC
CDR3aa: CSARDRGLLNEQFF

v_gene: TRBV7-2
len: 14
abundance: NA
d_gene: TRBD2
j_gene: TRBJ2-1
CDR3nt: TGTGCCAGCAGCTTAGCGGGAGGGCTTGGTGAGCAGTTCTTC
CDR3aa: CASSLAGGLGEQFF

v_gene: TRBV20-1
len: 13
abundance: NA
d_gene: TRBD2
j_gene: TRBJ2-1
CDR3nt: TGCAGTGCTCCGGCTAGCGGGAACAATGAGCAGTTCTTC
CDR3aa: CSAPASGNNEQFF

v_gene: TRBV5-4
len: 14
abundance: many
d_gene: TRBD1
j_gene: TRBJ2-3
CDR3nt: TGTGCCAGCAGCCCTGGACAGGGTACAGATACGCAGTATTTT
CDR3aa: CASSPGQGTDTQYF

v_gene: TRBV18
len: 12
abundance: NA
d_gene: NA
j_gene: TRBJ2-3
CDR3nt: TGTGCCAGTTCACCCTCTGAAAGTACGCAGTATTTT
CDR3aa: CASSPSESTQYF

v_gene: TRBV30
len: 12
abundance: many
d_gene: NA
j_gene: TRBJ1-1
CDR3nt: TGTGCCTGGAGCCCCGATGGTGGTGAAGCTTTCTTT
CDR3aa: CAWSPDGGEAFF

v_gene: TRBV28
len: 13
abundance: NA
d_gene: NA
j_gene: TRBJ1-2
CDR3nt: TGTGCCAGCATCCTAAGTCGGGGTAGTGGCTACACCTTC
CDR3aa: CASILSRGSGYTF

v_gene: TRBV3-1
len: 17
abundance: many
d_gene: NA
j_gene: TRBJ2-3
CDR3nt: TGTGCCAGCAGCCTGTCAAGGGCCAGAACCCTCACAGATACGCAGTATTTT
CDR3aa: CASSLSRARTLTDTQYF

v_gene: TRBV10-2
len: 15
abundance: medium-sized
d_gene: NA
j_gene: TRBJ1-2
CDR3nt: TGCGCCAGCAGCAACCGCTCCACAGCGCTCTATGGCTACACCTTC
CDR3aa: CASSNRSTALYGYTF

v_gene: TRBV5-6
len: 13
abundance: many
d_gene: NA
j_gene: TRBJ2-3
CDR3nt: TGTGCCAGCAGCTTGGACAGGGCGGATACGCAGTATTTT
CDR3aa: CASSLDRADTQYF

v_gene: TRBV14
len: 17
abundance: few
d_gene: NA
j_gene: TRBJ2-3
CDR3nt: TGTGCCAGCAGCCAAGATCGGGCCGCTCAGGGCACAGATACGCAGTATTTT
CDR3aa: CASSQDRAAQGTDTQYF

v_gene: TRBV6-1
len: 15
abundance: few
d_gene: NA
j_gene: TRBJ1-6
CDR3nt: TGTGCCAGCAGTTGGGGGTCAAGGACAGATTCACCCCTCCACTTT
CDR3aa: CASSWGSRTDSPLHF

v_gene: TRBV30
len: 15
abundance: many
d_gene: NA
j_gene: TRBJ2-5
CDR3nt: TGTGCCTGGAGTCCCGGGCTGGCCTCGCAAGAGACCCAGTACTTC
CDR3aa: CAWSPGLASQETQYF

v_gene: TRBV20-1
len: 14
abundance: medium-sized
d_gene: NA
j_gene: TRBJ2-1
CDR3nt: TGCAGTGCTAGACCCCATAAGACGTACAATGAGCAGTTCTTC
CDR3aa: CSARPHKTYNEQFF

v_gene: TRBV6-1
len: 18
abundance: few
d_gene: TRBD1
j_gene: TRBJ2-7
CDR3nt: TGTGCCAGCAGTGCGACTCTAGTGGACAGGGGGCAAGAGTACGAGCAGTACTTC
CDR3aa: CASSATLVDRGQEYEQYF

v_gene: TRBV19
len: 15
abundance: medium-sized
d_gene: TRBD2
j_gene: TRBJ2-1
CDR3nt: TGTGCCAGTAGTATCCTAGCGGGACAGTGGAATGAGCAGTTCTTC
CDR3aa: CASSILAGQWNEQFF

v_gene: TRBV5-1
len: 14
abundance: NA
d_gene: NA
j_gene: TRBJ2-7
CDR3nt: TGCGCCAGCAGCTTGGACAGGGAGGTACGCGAGCAGTACTTC
CDR3aa: CASSLDREVREQYF

v_gene: TRBV6-1
len: 13
abundance: NA
d_gene: NA
j_gene: TRBJ2-1
CDR3nt: TGTGCCAGCAGCTCCGGGGCGAACAATGAGCAGTTCTTC
CDR3aa: CASSSGANNEQFF

v_gene: TRBV20-1
len: 14
abundance: NA
d_gene: NA
j_gene: TRBJ2-2
CDR3nt: TGCAGTGCTCGCAAACAGGGGAACACCGGGGAGCTGTTTTTT
CDR3aa: CSARKQGNTGELFF

v_gene: TRBV15
len: 15
abundance: NA
d_gene: TRBD1
j_gene: TRBJ2-1
CDR3nt: TGTGCCACCAGCGGACAGGTGGGATCCTACAATGAGCAGTTCTTC
CDR3aa: CATSGQVGSYNEQFF

v_gene: TRBV20-1
len: 14
abundance: NA
d_gene: TRBD1
j_gene: TRBJ2-7
CDR3nt: TGCAGTGCTAGAAGACAGGGGAACATTTACGAGCAGTACTTC
CDR3aa: CSARRQGNIYEQYF

v_gene: TRBV6-1
len: 12
abundance: few
d_gene: NA
j_gene: TRBJ2-7
CDR3nt: TGTGCCAGCAGTCAGGGATCCTACGAGCAGTACTTC
CDR3aa: CASSQGSYEQYF

v_gene: TRBV7-8
len: 15
abundance: medium-sized
d_gene: TRBD1
j_gene: TRBJ1-2
CDR3nt: TGTGCCAGCAGCTTAGAAGGACAGGCCCACTATGGCTACACCTTC
CDR3aa: CASSLEGQAHYGYTF

v_gene: TRBV4-1
len: 14
abundance: many
d_gene: TRBD2
j_gene: TRBJ2-7
CDR3nt: TGCGCCAGCAGCCCTAGCGGGAGCGTAAACGAGCAGTACTTC
CDR3aa: CASSPSGSVNEQYF

v_gene: TRBV12-3/TRBV12-4
len: 14
abundance: medium-sized
d_gene: NA
j_gene: TRBJ1-5
CDR3nt: TGTGCCAGCAGCTCCTTGGGAATTCCCGAGCCCCAGCATTTT
CDR3aa: CASSSLGIPEPQHF

v_gene: TRBV6-4
len: 15
abundance: medium-sized
d_gene: NA
j_gene: TRBJ1-4
CDR3nt: TGTGCCAGCAGGAGGGAAGCAGGTGATAATGAAAAACTGTTTTTT
CDR3aa: CASRREAGDNEKLFF

v_gene: TRBV6-1
len: 14
abundance: NA
d_gene: NA
j_gene: TRBJ1-1
CDR3nt: TGTGCCAGCAGTGAAGCGTTTGGGGGCACTGAAGCTTTCTTT
CDR3aa: CASSEAFGGTEAFF

v_gene: TRBV19
len: 14
abundance: few
d_gene: TRBD1
j_gene: TRBJ2-2
CDR3nt: TGTGCCAGTAGTTCCAGACAGGGGTTCGGGGAGCTGTTTTTT
CDR3aa: CASSSRQGFGELFF

v_gene: TRBV6-5
len: 16
abundance: NA
d_gene: TRBD1
j_gene: TRBJ1-2
CDR3nt: TGTGCCAGCAGTTCCCCTCGGTCGACAGGGCACTATGGCTACACCTTC
CDR3aa: CASSSPRSTGHYGYTF

v_gene: TRBV28
len: 16
abundance: NA
d_gene: TRBD1
j_gene: TRBJ2-3
CDR3nt: TGTGCCAGCAGTACCCCGGGACAGGGCCTCCCATATTTGCAGTATTTT
CDR3aa: CASSTPGQGLPYLQYF

v_gene: TRBV27
len: 15
abundance: few
d_gene: TRBD1
j_gene: TRBJ2-2
CDR3nt: TGTGCCAGCAGTACCCTAGACAGGGCGGGCGGGGAGCTGTTTTTT
CDR3aa: CASSTLDRAGGELFF

v_gene: TRBV5-8
len: 13
abundance: NA
d_gene: NA
j_gene: TRBJ1-1
CDR3nt: TGTGCCAGCAGCTTCCCCCAGAACACTGAAGCTTTCTTT
CDR3aa: CASSFPQNTEAFF

v_gene: TRBV27
len: 12
abundance: NA
d_gene: TRBD1
j_gene: TRBJ1-2
CDR3nt: TGTGCCAGCAGTAAGGACAGGGGAGGCTACACCTTC
CDR3aa: CASSKDRGGYTF

v_gene: TRBV12-3/TRBV12-4
len: 14
abundance: few
d_gene: TRBD2
j_gene: TRBJ2-7
CDR3nt: TGTGCCAGCAGGCCAGCGGGAGGGATCCCCGAGCAGTACTTC
CDR3aa: CASRPAGGIPEQYF

v_gene: TRBV15
len: 13
abundance: medium-sized
d_gene: NA
j_gene: TRBJ1-1
CDR3nt: TGTGCCACCAGCTGGGATGGGGGCACTGAAGCTTTCTTT
CDR3aa: CATSWDGGTEAFF

v_gene: TRBV19
len: 17
abundance: NA
d_gene: NA
j_gene: TRBJ2-5
CDR3nt: TGTGCCAGTAGTCCCAGATTGGGACCGGGGACCCGGGAGACCCAGTACTTC
CDR3aa: CASSPRLGPGTRETQYF

v_gene: TRBV7-9
len: 14
abundance: medium-sized
d_gene: NA
j_gene: TRBJ1-2
CDR3nt: TGTGCCAGCAGCTTAGACATACAATCTCGGGGCTACACCTTC
CDR3aa: CASSLDIQSRGYTF

v_gene: TRBV6-2/TRBV6-3
len: 11
abundance: medium-sized
d_gene: NA
j_gene: TRBJ2-5
CDR3nt: TGTGCCAGCGGTACCAGGGAGACCCAGTACTTC
CDR3aa: CASGTRETQYF

v_gene: TRBV14
len: 14
abundance: once
d_gene: NA
j_gene: TRBJ2-5
CDR3nt: TGTGCCAGCAGCCAAATACTAGCACAAGAGACCCAGTACTTC
CDR3aa: CASSQILAQETQYF

v_gene: TRBV6-2/TRBV6-3
len: 14
abundance: large
d_gene: TRBD2
j_gene: TRBJ2-3
CDR3nt: TGTGCCAGCAGTTGGACTAGCGGGGGTGATACGCAGTATTTT
CDR3aa: CASSWTSGGDTQYF

v_gene: TRBV7-9
len: 15
abundance: medium-sized
d_gene: NA
j_gene: TRBJ1-2
CDR3nt: TGTGCCAGCAGCTCAAGGGATTTCCTCAGGGATGGCTACACCTTC
CDR3aa: CASSSRDFLRDGYTF

v_gene: TRBV5-1
len: 15
abundance: NA
d_gene: NA
j_gene: TRBJ1-6
CDR3nt: TGCGCCAGCAGCTCTGAATGGGGTTCGGGTTCACCCCTCCACTTT
CDR3aa: CASSSEWGSGSPLHF

v_gene: TRBV6-5
len: 12
abundance: few
d_gene: NA
j_gene: TRBJ1-2
CDR3nt: TGTGCCAGCAGTTTGGTTTTTGTCGGCTACACCTTC
CDR3aa: CASSLVFVGYTF

v_gene: TRBV12-3/TRBV12-4
len: 14
abundance: medium-sized
d_gene: TRBD1
j_gene: TRBJ2-7
CDR3nt: TGTGCCAGCAGTTTAGTGGGGGACAGGGGTGAGCAGTACTTC
CDR3aa: CASSLVGDRGEQYF

v_gene: TRBV6-6
len: 14
abundance: few
d_gene: TRBD1
j_gene: TRBJ1-1
CDR3nt: TGTGCCAGCAGTTACGGACAGGGTGGAACTGAAGCTTTCTTT
CDR3aa: CASSYGQGGTEAFF

v_gene: TRBV15
len: 14
abundance: NA
d_gene: TRBD1
j_gene: TRBJ2-5
CDR3nt: TGTGCCACCAGCAGTGGGGGACAGGAAGAGACCCAGTACTTC
CDR3aa: CATSSGGQEETQYF

v_gene: TRBV6-1
len: 13
abundance: few
d_gene: NA
j_gene: TRBJ2-2
CDR3nt: TGTGCCAGCAAAACCCCTAACACCGGGGAGCTGTTTTTT
CDR3aa: CASKTPNTGELFF

v_gene: TRBV6-2/TRBV6-3
len: 13
abundance: NA
d_gene: NA
j_gene: TRBJ2-3
CDR3nt: TGTGCCAGCAGGGACGGGGGTGCAGATACGCAGTATTTT
CDR3aa: CASRDGGADTQYF